A selection of T cell receptor beta chains follows, all from one sample in a study of vaccination effects on CD4 cells after COVID-19. Using immunoSEQ multiplex PCR, the repertoire was profiled, and TCRdb retains in-frame clones only, with some absent. The repertoire includes 25,000 to 35,000 clones, around 75% of them detected once, and about 30% sits in the top ten. For these TCRs, the target antigens are not known. The sequences come from CD4+ T cells from PBMCs cultured with SARS-CoV-2 spike peptides, collected before COVID-19 vaccination. Every receptor here comes from a human donor who received a COVID-19 vaccine. CDR3s include the opening cysteine and the closing phenylalanine or tryptophan. The order of the fields is D gene, J gene, V gene, clone size, CDR3 DNA, CDR3 protein. D genes are given only for firm matches. Rows may omit the clone size; those that give it use once, few, many or a size class.

>TRBD1|TRBJ1-1|TRBV9|few
TGTGCCAGCAGCGTAGACCAGGGGGTCACTGAAGCTTTCTTT
CASSVDQGVTEAFF
>TRBD2|TRBJ2-2|TRBV5-1|-
TGCGCCAGCAGTCGGGAGGGCCGAGATACCGGGGAGCTGTTTTTT
CASSREGRDTGELFF
>TRBD1|TRBJ2-1|TRBV5-1|-
TGCGCCAGCAGCTTTAGGGGGCTGGAATACAATGAGCAGTTCTTC
CASSFRGLEYNEQFF
>-|TRBJ1-2|TRBV12-5|few
TGTGCTAGTGCCCCGGGAGGGACGATCTATGGCTACACCTTC
CASAPGGTIYGYTF
>-|TRBJ1-2|TRBV2|-
TGTGCCAGCAGTGAAGATGGTGGCTACACCTTC
CASSEDGGYTF
>-|TRBJ1-6|TRBV7-8|-
TGTGCCAGCAGCCTGGACCTGATGGGCCGCTCCTATAATTCACCCCTCCACTTT
CASSLDLMGRSYNSPLHF
>TRBD2|TRBJ2-7|TRBV7-8|-
TGTGCCAGCAACCGTCGGGGGGGGTCCTACGAGCAGTACTTC
CASNRRGGSYEQYF
>-|TRBJ2-7|TRBV28|-
TGTGCCAGTAAGAAATCTATGGGGGAGGCCTACGAGCAGTACTTC
CASKKSMGEAYEQYF
>-|TRBJ1-3|TRBV5-1|few
TGCGCCAGCAGACCGGGAGGGAACCCCGTCACCATATATTTT
CASRPGGNPVTIYF
>TRBD2|TRBJ2-5|TRBV18|-
TGTGCCAGCTCCGTGCTAGCGGGGGCGACCTCGGAGACCCAGTACTTC
CASSVLAGATSETQYF
>TRBD1|TRBJ2-3|TRBV5-1|-
TGCGCCAGCAGCTGGGGACAGGGCCGCGCTTCTAGCACAGATACGCAGTATTTT
CASSWGQGRASSTDTQYF
>-|TRBJ2-7|TRBV28|-
TGTGCCAGCAGCCGAGGGAGCTCCTACGAGCAGTACTTC
CASSRGSSYEQYF
>-|TRBJ1-1|TRBV5-1|-
TGCGCCAGCACCCAACCCGACAGCACTGAAGCTTTCTTT
CASTQPDSTEAFF
>TRBD2|TRBJ2-1|TRBV19|-
TGTGCCAGTAGTACCTTTAGCGGGAGGGCCTCCTCCTACAATGAGCAGTTCTTC
CASSTFSGRASSYNEQFF
>-|TRBJ2-4|TRBV11-2|-
TGTGCCAGCAGCTTAGGACAGAAAAACATTCAGTACTTC
CASSLGQKNIQYF
>-|TRBJ2-5|TRBV7-9|-
TGTGCCAGCAGCCAACAGGGTGGAGAGACCCAGTACTTC
CASSQQGGETQYF
>-|TRBJ2-3|TRBV21-1|-
TGTGCCAGCAGCAAAGATCGGCACCATAGCACAGATACGCAGTATTTT
CASSKDRHHSTDTQYF
>-|TRBJ1-4|TRBV28|-
TGTGCCAGCAAGATCGGAGGGGCAGGGAAAGAAAAACTGTTTTTT
CASKIGGAGKEKLFF
>-|TRBJ1-2|TRBV19|-
TGTGCCAGTAGTACATCAGGGGGCTACACCTTC
CASSTSGGYTF
>TRBD1|TRBJ2-7|TRBV11-2|-
TGTGCCAGCAGCAACCTACAGGGGGCAACTTCCGAGCAGTACTTC
CASSNLQGATSEQYF
>TRBD1|TRBJ2-2|TRBV24-1|-
TGTGCCACCAGTGCCCCGGGACAGGGGTACACCGGGGAGCTGTTTTTT
CATSAPGQGYTGELFF
>TRBD1|TRBJ1-1|TRBV6-2/TRBV6-3|-
TGTGCCAGCAGTTACGGGGACAGGGGGCAGTACACTGAAGCTTTCTTT
CASSYGDRGQYTEAFF
>-|TRBJ1-1|TRBV18|few
TGTGCCAGCTCAGCCGGGAACACCAACACTGAAGCTTTCTTT
CASSAGNTNTEAFF
>-|TRBJ1-1|TRBV18|few
TGTGCCAGCTCGGGAGGTTGGGATGAAGCTTTCTTT
CASSGGWDEAFF
>-|TRBJ1-2|TRBV4-2|-
TGTGCCAGCAGCCCCACCCCCGGGGTGGGCTATGGCTACACCTTC
CASSPTPGVGYGYTF
>TRBD2|TRBJ2-1|TRBV5-4|-
TGTGCCAGCAGCATACGAGCGGGGCCGGACAATGAGCAGTTCTTC
CASSIRAGPDNEQFF
>-|TRBJ1-3|TRBV4-1|few
TGCGCCAGCAGCCATGGACCGATCTCTGGAAACACCATATATTTT
CASSHGPISGNTIYF
>-|TRBJ1-5|TRBV6-2/TRBV6-3|-
TGTGCCAGCAGTTCCCCCCCGGGTGACAATCAGCCCCAGCATTTT
CASSSPPGDNQPQHF
>-|TRBJ1-4|TRBV30|few
TGTGCCTGGAGGCGGAAGGGGAGATCTAATGAAAAACTGTTTTTT
CAWRRKGRSNEKLFF
>-|TRBJ1-4|TRBV4-3|-
TGCGCCAGCAGCCAGAAACGGGAGAGACGAAGCACTAATGAAAAACTGTTTTTT
CASSQKRERRSTNEKLFF
>-|TRBJ1-3|TRBV6-1|-
TGTGCCAGCAGTGATCGTGGAGTTGGAAACACCATATATTTT
CASSDRGVGNTIYF
>-|TRBJ1-1|TRBV5-4|-
TGTGCCAGCAGCTTGGAAGGGGGAGCAGGGATGAACACTGAAGCTTTCTTT
CASSLEGGAGMNTEAFF
>-|TRBJ1-2|TRBV29-1|few
TGCAGCGTTGATTCCTATGGCTACACCTTC
CSVDSYGYTF
>TRBD1|TRBJ1-3|TRBV30|-
TGTGCCTGGAGTGGATCCCCAGGGGGAAGTGGAAACACCATATATTTT
CAWSGSPGGSGNTIYF
>TRBD1|TRBJ1-1|TRBV29-1|-
TGCAGCGTTGATTGGGGACAGTCGGGCCCGAACACTGAAGCTTTCTTT
CSVDWGQSGPNTEAFF
>TRBD2|TRBJ2-1|TRBV10-3|once
TGTGCCATCAGTGGGACTAGCGGGACGACCTACAATGAGCAGTTCTTC
CAISGTSGTTYNEQFF
>-|TRBJ2-3|TRBV28|-
TGTGCCAGCAGTCCGGACAGTCCCACAGATACGCAGTATTTT
CASSPDSPTDTQYF